Detailed here is one TCR beta chain. The CDR3 is 15 amino acids. V was shortened by 3 bases and J by 1 base, with 9 bases between the two germline ends. The data were taken from a study of T cells after yellow fever vaccination. TCRdb itself ran the 5' RACE reads through MiXCR, one entry per CDR3 protein. The sample contains hundreds of thousands of distinct CDR3 sequences, around a fifth of which appear only once. The clonotype originates from a man aged 18 to 30 who received the YFV17D yellow fever vaccine. The sample consisted of PBMCs, taken 21 days after the first yellow fever vaccination. V and J are TRBV12-3 or TRBV12-4 and TRBJ2-2, with D maybe TRBD2 (5 bases). CDR3 protein: CASSFAGRNTGELFF. The CDR3 DNA reads TGTGCCAGCAGTTTTGCGGGCAGGAACACCGGGGAGCTGTTTTTT.